The 9 T cell receptor beta chains in this list originate from one sample, sequenced in a study of resident and recirculating memory T cells in vitiligo (dated by TCRdb to 2017 to 2018). The library came from the immunoSEQ multiplex PCR assay. This immuneACCESS table, as held by TCRdb, lists in-frame sequences with V and J called but not all clones. Of the missing ones, under half trace to an unresolved V gene in checked studies; the others have no known cause. Within this sample are 70,000 to 95,000 clones, with roughly 94% of them counted one time only. The top ten constitute about 4.8% of the sample. Sample: blood. The receptors originated from a male donor with vitiligo.

Only a few counts were recorded for this clone. The gene calls are TRBV7-2 and TRBJ1-5; the D gene is possibly TRBD1 (6 bases). The V end lost 5 bases, the J end lost 9 bases, and 14 bases lay between the germline ends. This CDR3 contains 13 residues. Germline V CDR1 and CDR2: SGHTA, FQGNSA. This chain's CDR3 is CASSPTGPGPQHF. The CDR3 DNA reads as TGTGCCAGCAGCCCGACAGGTCCAGGGCCCCAGCATTTT. The variable domain in full, with the rest retrieved from reference TRBV7-2 and TRBJ1-5, is GAGVSQSPSNKVTEKGKDVELRCDPISGHTALYWYRQSLGQGLEFLIYFQGNSAPDKSGLPSDRFSAERTGGSVSTLTIQRTQQEDSAVYLCASSPTGPGPQHFGDGTRLSIL.

The chain combines TRBV7-9 with TRBJ2-2; no firm D call. The ends were cut back, 7 bases at V and 6 bases at J, with 3 bases in the middle. Germline V gene sequence: CDR1 SEHNR, CDR2 FQNEAQ (reference sequence). This CDR3 is 10 amino acids long. CDR3 nucleotides: TGTGCCAGCACTGCCGGGGAGCTGTTTTTT. This codes for CASTAGELFF.

The chain links TRBV10-1 to TRBJ2-7; D ambiguous. V shed 10 bases and J shed 3 bases, with 13 bases lying between them. The CDR3 has 12 residues. The germline CDR1 and CDR2 sequences are WNHNN and SYGVQD (reference sequence). CDR3 DNA: TGCGCCACCTACCTCCCCCGCTACGAGCAGTACTTC. Translation gives CATYLPRYEQYF.

The rearrangement links TRBV7-2 to TRBJ2-3; 10 bases align to TRBD2. This CDR3 region has 19 residues. Trimming took 0 bases from V and 3 from J; bases not matched to a gene: 12. From germline, CDR1 is SGHTA and CDR2 FQGNSA. CDR3 amino acids: CASSLAPSGRGGRTDTQYF. In DNA, the CDR3 is TGTGCCAGCAGCTTAGCACCTAGCGGGAGAGGGGGGAGAACAGATACGCAGTATTTT.

This clone has only one observation. The chain uses TRBV6-5 and TRBJ2-7, with 8 bases identical to TRBD1. This CDR3 is 16 amino acids long. With V trimmed by 0 bases and J by 0 bases, 4 bases remained unmatched. From germline, CDR1 is MNHEY and CDR2 SVGAGI. The CDR3 spells CASSYSSQGASYEQYF. The CDR3 nucleotides are TGTGCCAGCAGTTACTCGTCGCAGGGGGCCTCCTACGAGCAGTACTTC.

The chain links TRBV27 to TRBJ2-1; D not certain. V was clipped by 2 bases and J by 1 base, with 24 bases between them. This CDR3 is built from 20 residues. Germline V gene data show CDR1 as MNHEY and CDR2 as SMNVEV (reference sequence). CDR3 residues: CASSLPNYKLPKKSYNEQFF. CDR3 DNA sequence: TGTGCCAGCAGTTTACCCAACTATAAACTACCCAAGAAGTCCTACAATGAGCAGTTCTTC.

The rearrangement joins TRBV4-1 to TRBJ2-3, with D maybe TRBD1 (5 bases). Germline-derived CDR1 and CDR2 are MGHRA and YSYEKL. The germline V and J ends were trimmed by 4 bases and 0 bases, with 14 bases remaining between them. This CDR3 is 16 amino acids long. CDR3 loop: CASSPGDGASTDTQYF. The CDR3 nucleotides are TGCGCCAGCAGCCCCGGTGATGGGGCTAGCACAGATACGCAGTATTTT.

The genes are TRBV7-9 and TRBJ1-2; tentatively, D is TRBD1 (5 bases). With 0 bases removed from V and 3 bases from J, the gap between germline ends came to 11 bases. Germline loops: CDR1 SEHNR, CDR2 FQNEAQ (reference sequence). CDR3 size: 15 residues. CDR3 nucleotide sequence: TGTGCCAGCAGCTTAGCGGGGGGTTTGGACTATGGCTACACCTTC. Its protein product is CASSLAGGLDYGYTF.

The CDR3 sequence is CASSQLTGGGGEQFF. As DNA, the CDR3 is TGCGCCAGCAGCCAATTAACGGGGGGTGGTGGTGAGCAGTTCTTC. V usage is TRBV4-3 and J usage is TRBJ2-1, with 7 bases identical to TRBD2. Germline V CDR1 and CDR2: LGHNA, YSLEER. The CDR3 extends over 15 amino acids. J gave up 9 bases and V 2 bases, and 10 bases lay outside the gene matches.